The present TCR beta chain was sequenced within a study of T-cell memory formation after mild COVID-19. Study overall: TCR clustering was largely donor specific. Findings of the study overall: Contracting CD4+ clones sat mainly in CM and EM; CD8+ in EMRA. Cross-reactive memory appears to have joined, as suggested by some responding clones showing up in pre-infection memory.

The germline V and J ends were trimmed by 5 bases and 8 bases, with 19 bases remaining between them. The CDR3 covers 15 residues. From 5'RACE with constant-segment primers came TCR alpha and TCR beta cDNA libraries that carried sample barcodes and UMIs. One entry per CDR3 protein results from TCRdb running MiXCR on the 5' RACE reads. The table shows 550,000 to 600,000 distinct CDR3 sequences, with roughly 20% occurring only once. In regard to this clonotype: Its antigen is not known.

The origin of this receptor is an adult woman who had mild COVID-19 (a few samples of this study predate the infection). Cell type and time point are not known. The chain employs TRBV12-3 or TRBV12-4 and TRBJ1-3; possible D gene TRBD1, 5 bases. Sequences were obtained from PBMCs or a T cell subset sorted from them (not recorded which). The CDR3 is CASSGGRAGQHTIYF. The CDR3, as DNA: TGTGCCAGCAGTGGGGGACGGGCAGGGCAACACACCATATATTTT.